This T cell receptor (beta chain) is drawn from a study of blood T cell repertoires in COVID-19. In the study overall: From the United States, Italy and Spain came samples of acute and convalescent COVID-19. Sources were T cells, B-cell-depleted T cells, or PBMCs; the material itself was cDNA or gDNA.

As processed by the authors: Using reference gene primer amplification, nucleated cell counts were estimated. Data came from immunoSEQ multiplex PCR; TCRdb stores just in-frame clones and leaves some out. V and J calls and clone size are those listed in that table; D and trimming were worked out from the DNA. The repertoire holds 57,000 or so clones, 85% to 90% seen once, with 20% to 25% in the top ten. Germline V CDR1 and CDR2: SGHAT, FQNNGV. V lost 2 bases and J 5 bases, leaving 6 bases between the germline ends. The CDR3 is 12 residues long. What was sequenced was peripheral blood. The chain joins TRBV11-2 to TRBJ1-1, with D unclear. The sequence was collected from a woman between 50 and 59 years old with active or convalescent COVID-19. CDR3 region: CASSLYGTEAFF. The CDR3 DNA is TGTGCCAGCAGCTTATACGGGACTGAAGCTTTCTTT.